A single sample is the source of the 25 T cell receptor beta chains below, sequenced in a study of blood T cell repertoires in COVID-19. This table comes from immunoSEQ multiplex PCR, and its TCRdb copy is limited to in-frame clones, with some not included. The sample carries some 150,000 clones, approximately 80% recorded once. The material sequenced was PBMCs or T cells enriched from blood (not recorded which). Receptor source: a man aged 45-65 years who had recovered from COVID-19.

The CDR3 DNA reads TGCGCCAGCAGGCGCGAGACAGGGAACTATGGCTACACCTTC. The encoded protein is CASRRETGNYGYTF. The chain carries TRBV10-2 and TRBJ1-2, with 7 bases fitting TRBD1. The germline V gene encodes CDR1 WSHSY and CDR2 SAAADI. Trimming took 6 bases from V and 2 from J; bases not matched to a gene: 6. CDR3 length equals 14 residues.

The chain recombines TRBV5-1 with TRBJ2-3; 8 nucleotides line up with TRBD2. The CDR3 totals 16 residues. The J segment lost 0 bases and the V segment lost 2 bases, leaving 5 bases of the junction unmatched. Germline V CDR1 and CDR2: SGHRS, YFSETQ. The CDR3 protein is CASSFSGAGSTDTQYF. Written as DNA, the CDR3 is TGCGCCAGCAGCTTTAGCGGGGCCGGTAGCACAGATACGCAGTATTTT.

V is TRBV29-1 and J is TRBJ2-3; D call uncertain. The CDR3 spans 13 residues. Germline CDR1 is SQVTM and CDR2 is ANQGSEA. CDR3 amino acids: CSELQVSTDTQYF. CDR3 in DNA: TGCAGTGAACTCCAGGTCAGCACAGATACGCAGTATTTT.

The CDR3 region has the DNA TGTGCCACCAGCGGACTGGAGGGGCGTGGAACCGGGGAGCTGTTTTTT. Translating gives CATSGLEGRGTGELFF. This chain joins TRBV15 and TRBJ2-2; tentatively, D is TRBD2 (6 bases). The V and J ends lost 5 bases and 5 bases respectively, with 18 bases between them. The CDR3 covers 16 residues. Germline CDR1 LNHNV, CDR2 YYDKDF (reference sequence).

Turning to this clone: Different DNA sequences within this sample yield the same CDR3. This rearrangement joins TRBV3-1 (or the pseudogene TRBV3-2) to TRBJ1-1; unclear D gene. The V gene lost 1 base and the J gene lost 4 bases, with 10 bases spanning the gap. This CDR3 is 14 amino acids long. The germline gives CDR1 LGHDT, CDR2 YNNKEL (reference sequence). This chain's CDR3 is CASSQVGGSTEAFF. DNA of the CDR3: TGTGCCAGCAGCCAAGTGGGCGGGAGCACTGAAGCTTTCTTT.

The J gene is TRBJ1-2, the V gene TRBV6-1, with TRBD1 as a possible D gene (6 bases). The V and J ends lost 0 bases and 8 bases respectively, with 19 bases between them. Germline V lookup: CDR1 MNHNS, CDR2 SASEGT. The CDR3 spans 16 residues. As DNA, the CDR3 is TGTGCCAGCAGTGAAGCGCCGGGGAGGGGGGCGAGAGGCTACACCTTC. Its translation is CASSEAPGRGARGYTF.

The rearrangement links TRBV5-1 to TRBJ1-2; possible D gene TRBD1, 6 bases. The CDR3 spans 14 residues. The germline V and J ends were trimmed by 3 bases and 8 bases, with 17 bases remaining between them. Germline V gene data show CDR1 as SGHRS and CDR2 as YFSETQ. This CDR3 is CASSSSPGAGGYTF. CDR3 nucleotides: TGCGCCAGCAGCTCAAGCCCAGGGGCAGGGGGCTACACCTTC.

The chain has TRBV2 and TRBJ1-1; D perhaps matches TRBD1 (6 bases). Germline values: CDR1 SNHLY, CDR2 FYNNEI. V was pared by 10 bases and J by 1 base, with 13 bases between. The length of the CDR3 is 13 residues. CDR3 amino acids: CANTKGENTEAFF. The DNA of the CDR3 is TGTGCCAACACAAAGGGGGAGAACACTGAAGCTTTCTTT.

The chain has TRBV30 and TRBJ1-2; a possible D gene is TRBD1 (5 bases). The V end was cut by 3 bases, the J end by 3 bases, with 11 bases between. The CDR3 is 13 residues long. Germline V gives CDR1 GTSNPN, CDR2 SVGIG (reference sequence). For the CDR3, the DNA is TGTGCCTGGAGCCCAGGGAATTACTATGGCTACACCTTC. It codes for CAWSPGNYYGYTF.

The chain is built from TRBV18 and TRBJ1-3, with TRBD1 matching over 7 bases. V was clipped by 2 bases and J by 4 bases; unmatched bases: 2. The CDR3 has 14 residues. Germline V gene sequence: CDR1 KGHSH, CDR2 LQKENI. Here the CDR3 DNA reads TGTGCCAGCTCACCAGGGACAGCGGGAAACACCATATATTTT. Translating it yields CASSPGTAGNTIYF.

This clone was recorded a few times. The chain recombines TRBV19 with TRBJ2-7; D possibly corresponds to TRBD2 (5 bases). Germline V gene sequence: CDR1 LNHDA, CDR2 SQIVND (reference sequence). The germline V and J ends were trimmed by 5 bases and 2 bases, with 13 bases remaining between them. The CDR3 sequence is 14 residues long. CDR3 residues: CASSSAGSAYEQYF. CDR3 DNA sequence: TGTGCCAGTAGTTCCGCGGGCTCCGCCTACGAGCAGTACTTC.

This chain joins TRBV4-1 and TRBJ1-5, with D unresolved. V lost 6 bases and J 4 bases, leaving 16 bases between the germline ends. The CDR3 sequence is 15 residues long. Germline V lookup: CDR1 MGHRA, CDR2 YSYEKL. This chain's CDR3 is CASRPTEVVNQPQHF. In DNA form, the CDR3 reads TGCGCCAGCAGACCTACAGAAGTCGTAAATCAGCCCCAGCATTTT.

This clone was picked up a small number of times. The V call is TRBV5-1, the J call TRBJ1-2; 7 bases are a match to TRBD1. The CDR3 is made up of 15 amino acids. V was pared by 0 bases and J by 4 bases, with 6 bases of the junction left unmatched. Germline loops: CDR1 SGHRS, CDR2 YFSETQ. The CDR3 DNA sequence: TGCGCCAGCAGCTTGGATCTCAGGGGGATCTATGGCTACACCTTC. As protein: CASSLDLRGIYGYTF.

This clone was counted only a few times. The chain joins TRBV19 to TRBJ1-5; 10 bases are a match to TRBD1. The germline gives CDR1 LNHDA, CDR2 SQIVND (reference sequence). V gave up 3 bases and J gave up 6 bases; unmatched junction bases: 20. This CDR3 comprises 20 residues. The CDR3 protein is CASSILVRDRGLLTSQPQHF. The CDR3 DNA is TGTGCCAGTAGTATTCTTGTCCGGGACAGGGGACTTTTAACTAGTCAGCCCCAGCATTTT.

The chain has TRBV7-8 and TRBJ2-5; TRBD1 matches 8 bases. Trimming cost V 2 bases and J 3 bases; bases outside gene matches: 8. Germline CDR1 reads SGHVS; CDR2 reads FQNEAQ. This CDR3 region has 16 residues. Here the CDR3 DNA reads TGTGCCAGCAGCTTACGGGGGACAGGCCCTAAAGAGACCCAGTACTTC. Residues: CASSLRGTGPKETQYF.

The chain carries TRBV7-9 and TRBJ2-3; 14 bases agree with TRBD2. The CDR3 sequence is 17 residues long. Trimming took 5 bases from V and 4 from J; bases not matched to a gene: 8. From germline, CDR1 is SEHNR and CDR2 FQNEAQ (reference sequence). CDR3 in DNA: TGTGCCAGCAGCCCTCAGGGACTAGCGGGGGCCTCAGATACGCAGTATTTT. Translation: CASSPQGLAGASDTQYF.

This clone has a single count. V is TRBV28 and J is TRBJ1-5, with 8 bases aligning to TRBD1. Germline assignment: CDR1 MDHEN and CDR2 SYDVKM. The V gene end was trimmed by 9 bases and the J gene end by 2 bases; junction bases not matched to a gene: 6. The CDR3 covers 14 residues. In DNA, the CDR3 is TGTGCCAGTGCCGGGACAGGTGGCAATCAGCCCCAGCATTTT. This codes for CASAGTGGNQPQHF.

This chain uses TRBV2 with TRBJ2-1; 12 bases line up with TRBD1. V shed 5 bases, J shed 4 bases, and the junction held 3 bases outside the gene matches. This CDR3 has 15 amino acids. Germline CDR1 reads SNHLY; CDR2 reads FYNNEI. In nucleotides, the CDR3 is TGTGCCAGCAGTAGGGACAGGGGGCGTTACAATGAGCAGTTCTTC. This encodes CASSRDRGRYNEQFF.

This chain joins TRBV7-6 and TRBJ1-4, with D hard to call. Trimming stripped 5 bases from V and 8 bases from J, with 6 bases between. Germline CDR1 SGHVS, CDR2 FNYEAQ. This CDR3 is built from 11 residues. The CDR3 DNA reads TGTGCCAGCAGCAATCAGGAAAAACTGTTTTTT. The encoded protein is CASSNQEKLFF.

This clone was found once. The V and J genes are TRBV25-1 and TRBJ1-2; D ambiguous. The V end lost 6 bases, the J end lost 1 base, and 9 bases lay between the germline ends. This CDR3 region has 13 residues. Germline V gene lookup returns CDR1 MGHDK and CDR2 SYGVNS. CDR3 DNA: TGTGCCAGCAGGGCGGGGATTAACTATGGCTACACCTTC. Residues: CASRAGINYGYTF.

This clone showed up just once. The chain joins TRBV5-1 to TRBJ1-6, with D possibly TRBD1 on 6 matching bases. This CDR3 is 16 amino acids long. Germline V gives CDR1 SGHRS, CDR2 YFSETQ. Trimming stripped 4 bases from V and 6 bases from J, with 17 bases between. The CDR3 region is CASSPQGFSGNSPLHF. The CDR3 DNA reads TGCGCCAGCAGCCCCCAGGGGTTCTCGGGTAATTCACCCCTCCACTTT. Filled out from reference TRBV5-1 and TRBJ1-6, the complete variable domain reads KAGVTQTPRYLIKTRGQQVTLSCSPISGHRSVSWYQQTPGQGLQFLFEYFSETQRNKGNFPGRFSGRQFSNSRSEMNVSTLELGDSALYLCASSPQGFSGNSPLHFGNGTRLTVT.

The table lists this clone with a few counts. The rearrangement uses TRBV15 and TRBJ1-4; 7 bases line up with TRBD1. This CDR3 contains 16 residues. Losses at the gene ends were 1 base for V and 5 bases for J; bases not matched to a gene: 7. Germline CDR1 and CDR2: LNHNV and YYDKDF (reference sequence). The CDR3 DNA reads TGTGCCACCAGCAGAGTGATGGGACAGAGAAATGAAAAACTGTTTTTT. This translates into CATSRVMGQRNEKLFF.

CDR3 protein: CASSQMTAHSGELFF. For the CDR3, the DNA is TGTGCCAGCAGCCAGATGACAGCCCACTCCGGGGAGCTGTTTTTT. This chain joins TRBV3-1 (or the pseudogene TRBV3-2) and TRBJ2-2; the D gene is possibly TRBD1 (5 bases). This CDR3 has 15 amino acids. The ends were cut back, 3 bases at V and 6 bases at J, with 14 bases in the middle. In germline, CDR1 is LGHDT, CDR2 YNNKEL (reference sequence).

The chain recombines TRBV6-1 with TRBJ1-5; the D gene is possibly TRBD1 (5 bases). Germline CDR1 is MNHNS and CDR2 is SASEGT. The V and J ends lost 2 bases and 7 bases respectively, with 18 bases between them. The CDR3 spans 16 residues. CDR3 residues: CASSENRRRVGQPQHF. CDR3 nucleotides: TGTGCCAGCAGTGAAAATCGACGCAGGGTGGGACAGCCCCAGCATTTT.

The chain is built from TRBV30 and TRBJ1-5; TRBD1 is a possible D gene (5 bases). Germline V gene data show CDR1 as GTSNPN and CDR2 as SVGIG (reference sequence). V lost 1 base to trimming and J lost 2 bases, with 12 bases between them. This CDR3 spans 15 amino acids. CDR3 in DNA: TGTGCCTGGAGTGCGGGGGTAACGGGCAATCAGCCCCAGCATTTT. It is translated as CAWSAGVTGNQPQHF.